Presented here are 30 T cell receptor beta chains from one specimen sequenced in a study of breast tumors, draining lymph nodes, adjacent tissues. TCRdb itself ran the multiplex PCR reads through MiXCR, one entry per CDR3 protein. The data hold around 130,000 distinct CDR3 sequences, with about 20% observed a single time. The lymph nodes were axillary draining lymph nodes from breast cancer patients. Sequenced input: axillary lymph node tissue. These TCRs come from a female donor with breast cancer. Some clones in this sample may be carry-over from other donors' samples.

V gene TRBV7-3 combines with J gene TRBJ1-2; 8 nucleotides match TRBD1. The CDR3 is 15 amino acids. J was trimmed by 10 bases and V by 2 bases; bases with no gene match: 12. Germline CDR1 SGHTA, CDR2 FQGTGA. Here the CDR3 reads CASSLAGQGGSYYTF. CDR3 coding DNA: TGTGCCAGCAGCTTAGCCGGACAGGGCGGTTCTTACTACACCTTC.

This clonotype was picked up many times. The V gene is TRBV20-1, the J gene TRBJ1-2, with unresolved D. The CDR3 has 13 amino acids. Trimming stripped 1 base from V and 7 bases from J, with 13 bases between. Germline V CDR1 and CDR2: DFQATT, SNEGSKA (reference sequence). In nucleotides, the CDR3 is TGCAGTGCTAGAGGAGCCCGAGGTAGTGGCTACACCTTC. This encodes CSARGARGSGYTF.

This clonotype was recorded many times. V is TRBV2 and J is TRBJ1-2; possibly TRBD1 for D (5 bases). Germline loops: CDR1 SNHLY, CDR2 FYNNEI. CDR3 length: 13 residues. V gave up 8 bases and J gave up 7 bases, with 17 bases separating them. This chain's CDR3 is CASARQGVAGYTF. For the CDR3, the DNA is TGTGCCAGCGCCAGACAAGGGGTGGCTGGCTACACCTTC.

Concerning this clonotype: One base away lies a much larger clone, so this may be a sequencing read error. The chain employs TRBV20-1 and TRBJ2-2; 7 bases are shared with TRBD1. The CDR3 contains 15 residues. Germline values: CDR1 DFQATT, CDR2 SNEGSKA (reference sequence). For the CDR3, the DNA is TGCAGTGCTAGAGAGAGGACAGGCAACATCGGGGAGCTGTTTTTT. The encoded protein is CSARERTGNIGELFF.

A word on this clonotype: With a much larger clone just one base away, this may be a read error. V and J are TRBV6-6 and TRBJ2-7; D ambiguous. The CDR3 contains 16 residues. Germline V gene data show CDR1 as MNHNY and CDR2 as SVGAGI (reference sequence). The V end was cut by 0 bases, the J end by 0 bases, with 12 bases between. The CDR3 DNA is TGTGCCAGCAGTTACTCGACGAGCCAGGTCTCCTACGAGCAGTACTTC. Translated, it gives CASSYSTSQVSYEQYF.

The table lists this clonotype with many counts. The rearrangement links TRBV7-9 to TRBJ2-7; 12 bases line up with TRBD2. With V trimmed by 2 bases and J by 11 bases, 4 bases remained unmatched. The CDR3 extends over 13 amino acids. The germline CDR1 and CDR2 sequences are SEHNR and FQNEAQ (reference sequence). The CDR3 DNA sequence: TGTGCCAGCAGCTTACTAGCGGGAGGGAATGAGTACTTC. Protein: CASSLLAGGNEYF.

A remark on this clonotype: This may come from a read error, since a much larger clone is one base off. The CDR3 DNA is TGTGCCAGTAGTCACCAGACAGGGTTGGGCCATGGCTACACCTTC. Encoded protein: CASSHQTGLGHGYTF. The rearrangement links TRBV19 to TRBJ1-2; 7 positions match TRBD1. Germline CDR1 reads LNHDA; CDR2 reads SQIVND (reference sequence). V lost 5 bases and J lost 6; bases outside the gene matches: 12. The CDR3 length is 15 residues.

This clonotype was found many times. The rearrangement links TRBV3-1 to TRBJ2-3, with 10 bases lining up with TRBD2. CDR1 is LGHDT and CDR2 is YNNKEL in the germline V gene (reference sequence). J gave up 4 bases and V 3 bases, and 7 bases lay outside the gene matches. This CDR3 is built from 16 residues. The CDR3 DNA reads as TGTGCCAGCAGCCACTATAGGACTAGCGGATCAGATACGCAGTATTTT. Translated: CASSHYRTSGSDTQYF.

The table lists this clonotype with many counts. The CDR3 DNA is TGTGCCAGCAGTGAATACCATCCCCCGAAAAGACAGAACTATGGCTACACCTTC. Translating it yields CASSEYHPPKRQNYGYTF. This sequence joins TRBV25-1 and TRBJ1-2; TRBD1 might be the D (5 bases). CDR1 and CDR2 from the germline V gene are MGHDK and SYGVNS. With 0 bases removed from V and 2 bases from J, the gap between germline ends came to 19 bases. This CDR3 is built from 18 residues.

The sample holds many counts of this clonotype. As DNA, the CDR3 is TGTGCCAGCAGTTACTCGTCAGGACGGTATAACTATGGCTACACCTTC. Encoded protein: CASSYSSGRYNYGYTF. The rearrangement links TRBV6-5 to TRBJ1-2; D call uncertain. The CDR3 extends over 16 amino acids. The germline V and J ends were trimmed by 0 bases and 1 base, with 12 bases remaining between them. The germline V gene encodes CDR1 MNHEY and CDR2 SVGAGI.

This clonotype was recorded many times. The V gene is TRBV7-6, the J gene TRBJ1-6, with D hard to call. The V gene's germline CDR1 is SGHVS and CDR2 FNYEAQ. V was shortened by 5 bases and J by 8 bases, with 13 bases between the two germline ends. The CDR3 runs 14 residues. CDR3 loop: CASSREVEDSPLHF. In DNA form, the CDR3 reads TGTGCCAGCAGCCGGGAAGTAGAGGATTCACCCCTCCACTTT.

This clonotype was observed many times. V gene TRBV5-1 combines with J gene TRBJ2-2; D not certain. The ends were cut back, 4 bases at V and 5 bases at J, with 9 bases in the middle. CDR1 is SGHRS, CDR2 YFSETQ, per germline. This CDR3 has 13 residues. CDR3 nucleotide sequence: TGCGCCAGCAGCCGCGGCTCAACCGGGGAGCTGTTTTTT. Translated: CASSRGSTGELFF.

This sequence joins TRBV5-1 and TRBJ2-3; D is possibly TRBD2 (7 bases). Germline loops: CDR1 SGHRS, CDR2 YFSETQ. The length of the CDR3 is 14 residues. Trimming left V 7 bases short and J 2 bases short, with 14 bases between. CDR3 coding DNA: TGCGCCAGCGCCGGGGGGCCAAACACAGATACGCAGTATTTT. This translates into CASAGGPNTDTQYF.

This clonotype was counted many times. The CDR3 here is CASSPTLAGGFNEQFF. CDR3 bases: TGTGCCAGCAGCCCTACCCTAGCGGGGGGATTTAATGAGCAGTTCTTC. V gene TRBV7-2 combines with J gene TRBJ2-1, with TRBD2 matching 11 bases. This CDR3 has 16 amino acids. Germline CDR1 SGHTA, CDR2 FQGNSA. The V gene end was trimmed by 5 bases and the J gene end by 7 bases; junction bases not matched to a gene: 10.

Remarks on this clonotype: With a much larger clone just one base away, this may be a read error. The rearrangement uses TRBV19 and TRBJ2-3, with a tentative D call TRBD2 (6 bases). The CDR3 loop spans 14 amino acids. In germline, CDR1 is LNHDA, CDR2 SQIVND (reference sequence). V was trimmed by 11 bases and J by 4 bases, leaving 19 bases between them. The CDR3 DNA reads as TGTGCCGCATGCCTAGCGAGAGGCCCAGATACGCAGTATTTT. It encodes CAACLARGPDTQYF.

This clonotype was counted at least ten times. The junction departs from germline at one end; a sequencing error may be responsible. This chain links TRBV5-4 with TRBJ1-3, with TRBD1 identical over 8 bases. Germline CDR1 reads SGHNT; CDR2 reads YYREEE (reference sequence). CDR3 size: 14 residues. The CDR3 nucleotides read TGTGTCAGCAGCGAGTGGACAGGGGGAAACACCATATATTTT. Protein product: CVSSEWTGGNTIYF.

This clonotype was counted only a few times. Just one base apart from a much larger clone, this may be a read error. The chain links TRBV18 to TRBJ2-7; unclear D gene. Trimming pared 2 bases from V and 6 bases from J, leaving 14 bases between. The germline gives CDR1 KGHSH, CDR2 LQKENI. This CDR3 has 14 residues. As DNA, the CDR3 is TGTGCCAGCTCACCAGAGGCTCCGCAGAGCGAGCAGTACTTC. Amino acid sequence: CASSPEAPQSEQYF.

This clonotype occurred many times. The chain is built from TRBV12-3 or TRBV12-4 and TRBJ2-1, with TRBD1 as a possible D gene (6 bases). CDR3 length: 14 amino acids. Trimming shortened V by 8 bases and J by 4 bases, and 15 bases separated the two germline ends. This CDR3 is CASGGPPPYNEQFF. Here the CDR3 DNA reads TGTGCCAGCGGGGGCCCTCCCCCATACAATGAGCAGTTCTTC.

This clonotype has at least ten counts. The chain joins TRBV7-6 to TRBJ1-2, with D hard to call. Germline CDR1 SGHVS, CDR2 FNYEAQ. V was clipped by 1 base and J by 6 bases, with 9 bases between them. This CDR3 comprises 13 residues. CDR3 sequence reads: CASSLERWDGYTF. The CDR3 DNA sequence: TGTGCCAGCAGCTTAGAACGGTGGGATGGCTACACCTTC.

The chain combines TRBV4-1 with TRBJ2-1; 7 bases are shared with TRBD1. The CDR3 contains 17 residues. V shed 1 base and J 0 bases; nucleotides not matched to a gene: 6. The germline V gene encodes CDR1 MGHRA and CDR2 YSYEKL. CDR3 protein: CASSQGTGGSSYNEQFF. In nucleotides, the CDR3 is TGCGCCAGCAGCCAAGGGACAGGCGGAAGCTCCTACAATGAGCAGTTCTTC.

This clonotype appeared many times. The V call is TRBV5-5, the J call TRBJ2-5, with D possibly being TRBD2 (5 bases). Germline-derived CDR1 and CDR2 are SGHKS and YYEKEE (reference sequence). Trimming stripped 3 bases from V and 2 bases from J, with 14 bases between. The CDR3 contains 15 residues. CDR3 sequence (DNA): TGTGCCAGCAGCTACGGGATGGCAGATCAAGAGACCCAGTACTTC. This gives the protein CASSYGMADQETQYF.

This clonotype was counted only a few times. The chain carries TRBV28 and TRBJ1-6; D not certain. Germline CDR1 is MDHEN and CDR2 is SYDVKM. The CDR3 totals 13 residues. Trimming took off 4 bases at V and 8 bases at J, with 9 bases between the two ends. CDR3 nucleotides: TGTGCCAGCAGTTCACGCCGGGATTCACCCCTCCACTTT. Protein sequence: CASSSRRDSPLHF.

At least ten counts were recorded for this clonotype. This chain joins TRBV4-1 and TRBJ2-7, with unresolved D. V was pared by 3 bases and J by 5 bases, with 17 bases between. Germline V lookup: CDR1 MGHRA, CDR2 YSYEKL. The length of the CDR3 is 15 residues. Written as DNA, the CDR3 is TGCGCCAGCAGCCATCTAGACCCGGCTTCAGACGAGCAGTACTTC. Translating it yields CASSHLDPASDEQYF.

This clonotype was found many times. The chain recombines TRBV5-1 with TRBJ2-5; D is undetermined. The V gene's germline CDR1 is SGHRS and CDR2 YFSETQ. The CDR3 runs 12 residues. V was trimmed by 0 bases and J by 5 bases, leaving 5 bases between them. CDR3 sequence reads: CASSLGVETQYF. The CDR3 DNA sequence: TGCGCCAGCAGCTTGGGTGTGGAGACCCAGTACTTC.

Comments on this clonotype: This may be a read error: a much more frequent sequence differs by one nucleotide. The chain recombines TRBV6-1 with TRBJ1-2; the D is unclear. Trimming removed 6 bases from V and 4 bases from J, with 12 bases in between. Per germline, CDR1 MNHNS and CDR2 SASEGT. This CDR3 contains 13 residues. The CDR3 bases are TGTGCCAGCAGAGTACAGAGTAGCTATGGCTACACCTTC. This gives the protein CASRVQSSYGYTF.

Many counts were recorded for this clonotype. The chain employs TRBV20-1 and TRBJ2-7; D call uncertain. Germline values: CDR1 DFQATT, CDR2 SNEGSKA (reference sequence). Trimming removed 0 bases at V and 3 bases at J, with 18 bases between. The CDR3 consists of 16 residues. As DNA, the CDR3 is TGCAGTGCTAGAGATTTAACCCAGGTTTTATACTACGAGCAGTACTTC. This gives the protein CSARDLTQVLYYEQYF.

The sample holds many counts of this clonotype. The chain combines TRBV15 with TRBJ2-5; tentatively, D is TRBD1 (5 bases). CDR1 is LNHNV, CDR2 YYDKDF, per germline (reference sequence). Trimming removed 0 bases from V and 3 bases from J, with 8 bases in between. The CDR3 runs to 14 residues. This CDR3 reads CATSRDQGEETQYF. The DNA for the CDR3 is TGTGCCACCAGCAGAGATCAGGGTGAAGAGACCCAGTACTTC.

This clonotype was counted only a few times. At one boundary the junction diverges from the germline segment, which might be a read error. The chain employs TRBV7-7 and TRBJ2-2; 16 bases line up with TRBD2. The CDR3 is 19 residues long. The germline V gene has CDR1 SSHAT and CDR2 FNYEAQ (reference sequence). The CDR3 sequence: CASSPGTSGGAVNTGELFF. CDR3 bases: TGTGCTAGCAGCCCAGGGACTAGCGGGGGGGCGGTGAACACCGGGGAGCTGTTTTTT. Combining the CDR3 with reference TRBV7-7 and TRBJ2-2 gives the whole variable domain GAGVSQSPRYKVTKRGQDVTLRCDPISSHATLYWYQQALGQGPEFLTYFNYEAQPDKSGLPSDRFSAERPEGSISTLTIQRTEQRDSAMYRCASSPGTSGGAVNTGELFFGEGSRLTVL.

This clonotype was seen repeatedly, ten times or more. J is TRBJ2-1 and V is TRBV12-5, with D unclear. Germline values: CDR1 LGHNT, CDR2 FRNRAP. The CDR3 consists of 8 residues. The CDR3 DNA follows: TGTGTTGACAATGAGCAGTTCTTC. Its translation: CVDNEQFF.

As regards this clonotype: Just one base apart from a much larger clone, this may be a read error. The genes are TRBV6-6 and TRBJ2-2; TRBD2 might be the D (5 bases). This CDR3 has 16 amino acids. The germline V gene encodes CDR1 MNHNY and CDR2 SVGAGI (reference sequence). V lost 2 bases and J 8 bases, leaving 18 bases between the germline ends. Written as DNA, the CDR3 is TGTGCCAGCAGTTACAGGCTAGCTATTACGTCTGGGGAGCTGTTTTTT. This translates into CASSYRLAITSGELFF.